These T cell receptor beta chains were read from a single sample in a study of CD8+CD57+ T cells in acquired aplastic anemia. One entry per CDR3 protein, called by TCRdb with MiXCR from the reads. This sample yields some 200,000 distinct CDR3 sequences, of which under 65% are seen a single time; approximately 30% belongs to the top ten. The material sequenced was sorted CD4+, CD8+, or CD8+CD57+ T cells (not recorded which) from PBMCs. These receptors came from a human donor in good health. The CDR3 runs from the conserved cysteine through the conserved F or W. The order of the fields is clone size, J gene, V gene, D gene, CDR3 DNA, CDR3 protein. The D gene is left open where the match is weak. Not all rows give a size; the values are once, few, many and, for expanded clones, a class.

>NA|TRBJ1-2|TRBV6-2/TRBV6-3|TRBD1
TGTGCCAGCCACAGGGGCTCCGGCTATGGCTACACCTTC
CASHRGSGYGYTF
>many|TRBJ2-3|TRBV6-5|TRBD1
TGTGCCAGCAGTATACTACAGGGGGTTGCAGATACGCAGTATTTT
CASSILQGVADTQYF
>many|TRBJ1-1|TRBV5-6|NA
TGTGCCAGCAGCCTCGGCCAAGTCGCTGAAGCTTTCTTT
CASSLGQVAEAFF
>NA|TRBJ1-6|TRBV9|TRBD1
TGTGCCAGCAGCGTAGGTGGACAGGCTAGTTCACCCCTCCACTTT
CASSVGGQASSPLHF
>NA|TRBJ2-3|TRBV6-5|TRBD2
TGTGCCAGCAGTCTAAGAATCGGCCTTTTTGAAGCGGGGGGGCGCACAGATACGCAGTATTTT
CASSLRIGLFEAGGRTDTQYF
>few|TRBJ2-7|TRBV29-1|NA
TGCAGCGTTGAAACCCCCGACAGTCCCTACGAGCAGTACTTC
CSVETPDSPYEQYF
>NA|TRBJ2-2|TRBV29-1|TRBD2
TGCAGCGTTGAAGATGAGAACCAGACTAGCGCTAACACCGGGGAGCTGTTTTTT
CSVEDENQTSANTGELFF
>NA|TRBJ2-1|TRBV7-3|TRBD1
TGTGCCAGCAGCGTGGGGACAGGGCACAATGAGCAGTTCTTC
CASSVGTGHNEQFF
>NA|TRBJ2-1|TRBV6-6|TRBD2
TGTGCCAGCAGTTATCACCAAGGACTGGCGGGAGAAGGTGAGCAGTTCTTC
CASSYHQGLAGEGEQFF
>NA|TRBJ1-2|TRBV9|NA
TGTGCCAGCAGCGGCGAGGGCAAGGGCTACACCTTC
CASSGEGKGYTF
>many|TRBJ2-1|TRBV11-3|TRBD1
TGTGCCAGCAGCTTAGGAATCGGGACAGGGGACCTCAATGAGCAGTTCTTC
CASSLGIGTGDLNEQFF
>NA|TRBJ2-3|TRBV15|TRBD2
TGTGCCACCAGCAGAGGCCCTAGCGGGCAAGATACGCAGTATTTT
CATSRGPSGQDTQYF
>NA|TRBJ2-3|TRBV9|NA
TGTGCCAGCGGCGGAAGCACAGTTACGCAGTATTTT
CASGGSTVTQYF
>once|TRBJ1-1|TRBV14|TRBD1
TGTGCCAGCAGCCAACTGGGACAGGGGGGAACTGAAGCTTTCTTT
CASSQLGQGGTEAFF
>NA|TRBJ1-6|TRBV7-8|TRBD1
TGTGCCAGCAGCTTGGGACAGGGGGCAAGTTCACCCCTCCACTTT
CASSLGQGASSPLHF
>many|TRBJ2-3|TRBV5-8|NA
TGTGCCAGCAGCTTGGCTGCTACAGATACGCAGTATTTT
CASSLAATDTQYF
>once|TRBJ1-6|TRBV2|NA
TGTGCCAGCAGTGGATGGGGGCCGTTCACCTCTTCACCCCTCCACTTT
CASSGWGPFTSSPLHF
>once|TRBJ2-7|TRBV11-1|NA
TGTGCCAGCAGCCTCCCAAAAGGGCGGGGGCGGGTCAGCTCCTACGAGCAGTACTTC
CASSLPKGRGRVSSYEQYF
>once|TRBJ2-3|TRBV5-1|TRBD2
TGCGCCAGCAGCTTCTCGACTAGCGGGGGGCCTGAGTCCACAGATACGCAGTATTTT
CASSFSTSGGPESTDTQYF
>NA|TRBJ2-3|TRBV10-3|NA
TGTGCCATCAGTGCAGGTGCAGATACGCAGTATTTT
CAISAGADTQYF
>many|TRBJ2-5|TRBV5-1|NA
TGCGCCAGCAGCTTCTCAGTCGGGGAGACCCAGTACTTC
CASSFSVGETQYF
>NA|TRBJ2-7|TRBV6-5|NA
TGTGCCAGCAGTATAAGGGGGGGCGAGCAGTACTTC
CASSIRGGEQYF
>NA|TRBJ2-1|TRBV29-1|TRBD1
TGCAGCGTTGAAGATGCTAGGGACAGGGTGGCCTACAATGAGCAGTTCTTC
CSVEDARDRVAYNEQFF
>NA|TRBJ2-7|TRBV7-2|TRBD1
TGTGCCAGCAGCCCACGCCGGACAGGAACCTACGAGCAGTACTTC
CASSPRRTGTYEQYF
>NA|TRBJ2-1|TRBV29-1|TRBD2
TGCAGCGTTGAAGATGGGACTAGCGGGGGCAATGAGCAGTTCTTC
CSVEDGTSGGNEQFF
>few|TRBJ2-7|TRBV20-1|TRBD2
TGCAGTGCAATGACTAGCGGGCGGAACTACGAGCAGTACTTC
CSAMTSGRNYEQYF
>many|TRBJ2-2|TRBV24-1|TRBD2
TGTGCCACCAGTGATCGGACTAGCGGATTCACCGGGGAGCTGTTTTTT
CATSDRTSGFTGELFF
>NA|TRBJ2-3|TRBV7-2|TRBD2
TGTGCCAGCAGCTTACGGCCTAGCGGGGCCTCGGATACGCAGTATTTT
CASSLRPSGASDTQYF
>NA|TRBJ2-7|TRBV20-1|NA
TGCAGTGCTAGAGAGGGGGCAGTATACGAGCAGTACTTC
CSAREGAVYEQYF
>NA|TRBJ2-3|TRBV19|TRBD2
TGTGCCAGTAGGAGCGGGAGGGCCCCCGCCACAGATACGCAGTATTTT
CASRSGRAPATDTQYF
>many|TRBJ1-2|TRBV20-1|NA
TGCAGTGCTAGAGAGAGGACAATAAGCTACACCTTC
CSARERTISYTF
>many|TRBJ2-1|TRBV27|NA
TGTGCCAGCAGTCTGGCAAGGGGGTCCTACAATGAGCAGTTCTTC
CASSLARGSYNEQFF
>NA|TRBJ2-3|TRBV5-1|NA
TGCGCCAGCAGCTTGGACGATACGCAGTATTTT
CASSLDDTQYF
>NA|TRBJ1-3|TRBV27|TRBD1
TGCGCCAGCAGTCCGGACAGGGCTTCTGGAAACACCGTATATTTT
CASSPDRASGNTVYF
>many|TRBJ2-3|TRBV3-1|NA
TGTGCCAGCACACCTTCCCCATTGGGCACAGATACGCAGTATTTT
CASTPSPLGTDTQYF
>NA|TRBJ2-7|TRBV10-2|TRBD1
TGCGCCAGCAGGAAGGGACAGGGATCCGAGCAGTACTTC
CASRKGQGSEQYF
>few|TRBJ2-3|TRBV10-3|TRBD2
TGTGCCATCAGTGGGCAAAAAGCGGGGGGGCTAGATACGCAGTATTTT
CAISGQKAGGLDTQYF
>few|TRBJ2-7|TRBV9|TRBD2
TGTGCCAGCAGCGTAGATGCTCTAGCGGGGGGTAACGAGCAGTACTTC
CASSVDALAGGNEQYF
>NA|TRBJ2-7|TRBV2|NA
TGTGCCAGCAGTATTTCTAGCGAGAGCTACGAGCAGTACTTC
CASSISSESYEQYF
>once|TRBJ2-6|TRBV7-2|NA
TGTGCCAGCAGCTTGGCCTCTGGGGCCAACGTCCTGACTTTC
CASSLASGANVLTF
>NA|TRBJ2-1|TRBV20-1|NA
TGCAGCGTATTCCGGGAGACCTACAATGAGCAGTTCTTC
CSVFRETYNEQFF